Listed here are 27 T cell receptor beta chains from one sample, sequenced in a study of T cell repertoires in cytomegalovirus infection. For these TCRs, the target antigens are not known. A single record per CDR3 protein comes from TCRdb applying MiXCR to the reads. There are about 830,000 distinct CDR3 sequences in the sample; approximately 32% occur only once, and around 12% lies in the top ten. The material sequenced was cultured CD8+ T cells from PBMCs, taken from culture after CMV antigen stimulation. The receptors shown here come from a human donor in good health (CMV status not recorded). Some clones in this sample may be carry-over from other donors' samples.

The rearrangement joins TRBV6-1 to TRBJ2-1; TRBD1 matches 9 bases. The CDR3 spans 13 residues. Germline loops: CDR1 MNHNS, CDR2 SASEGT. V was clipped by 5 bases and J by 8 bases; unmatched bases: 4. CDR3 residues: CASSWTGDHEQFF. The CDR3 nucleotides are TGTGCCAGCAGTTGGACAGGGGACCATGAGCAGTTCTTC.

This clonotype appeared a few times. V gene TRBV7-3 combines with J gene TRBJ1-6, with TRBD1 as a possible D gene (6 bases). CDR3 size: 15 residues. Trimming removed 4 bases from V and 5 bases from J, with 12 bases in between. Germline assignment: CDR1 SGHTA and CDR2 FQGTGA. CDR3 residues: CASSSQGNNNSPLHF. For the CDR3, the DNA is TGTGCCAGCAGCTCCCAGGGGAACAATAATTCACCCCTCCACTTT.

A few counts support this clonotype. The J gene is TRBJ2-5, the V gene TRBV5-6, with 9 bases that match TRBD2. V was clipped by 4 bases and J by 5 bases; unmatched bases: 6. The germline CDR1 and CDR2 sequences are SGHDT and YYEEEE. CDR3 size: 14 residues. The CDR3 here is CASSLAGYRETQYF. DNA of the CDR3: TGTGCCAGCAGCCTAGCGGGGTATCGGGAGACCCAGTACTTC.

In this sample, this clonotype turned up a few times. The chain uses TRBV7-6 and TRBJ1-2, with TRBD1 identical over 7 bases. V shed 5 bases, J shed 6 bases, and the junction held 18 bases outside the gene matches. In germline, CDR1 is SGHVS, CDR2 FNYEAQ. This CDR3 comprises 17 residues. CDR3 sequence: CASSRGGWGQYADGYTF. In nucleotides, the CDR3 is TGTGCCAGCAGCCGTGGCGGCTGGGGACAGTACGCTGATGGCTACACCTTC. Based on the CDR3 plus reference TRBV7-6 and TRBJ1-2, the full variable domain is GAGVSQSPRYKVTKRGQDVALRCDPISGHVSLYWYRQALGQGPEFLTYFNYEAQQDKSGLPNDRFSAERPEGSISTLTIQRTEQRDSAMYRCASSRGGWGQYADGYTFGSGTRLTVV.

Points on this clonotype: The junction shows a germline mismatch at one end, possibly a read error. DNA of the CDR3: TGTGTCAGCAGTGGCAATAAACACAGCCGGGCTGAAGCTTTCTTT. This codes for CVSSGNKHSRAEAFF. The chain has TRBV6-5 and TRBJ1-1; D not certain. The V gene's germline CDR1 is MNHEY and CDR2 SVGAGI. The CDR3 loop spans 15 amino acids.

In its sample, this clonotype was seen a few times. The V and J genes are TRBV6-2 or TRBV6-3 and TRBJ1-1; no firm D call. V lost 6 bases, J lost 4 bases, and 6 bases lay in between. CDR1 and CDR2 from the germline V gene are MNHEY and SVGEGT. The length of the CDR3 is 11 residues. This chain's CDR3 is CASRNGTEAFF. DNA of the CDR3: TGTGCCAGCAGAAATGGCACTGAAGCTTTCTTT.

The chain couples TRBV5-6 to TRBJ1-2; D unclear. V was trimmed by 2 bases and J by 3 bases, leaving 11 bases between them. CDR1 is SGHDT, CDR2 YYEEEE, per germline. This CDR3 contains 14 residues. This CDR3 is CASSFQGSYYGYTF. CDR3 DNA sequence: TGTGCCAGCAGCTTTCAAGGGAGCTACTATGGCTACACCTTC.

This clonotype has at least ten counts. CDR3: CASSTHPNQPQHF. The CDR3, as DNA: TGTGCCAGCAGCACACACCCGAATCAGCCCCAGCATTTT. This chain uses TRBV7-2 with TRBJ1-5, with D uncertain. V gave up 5 bases and J gave up 4 bases, with 9 bases separating them. The CDR3 consists of 13 residues. Germline V gives CDR1 SGHTA, CDR2 FQGNSA.

This clonotype has just a few counts. The chain employs TRBV27 and TRBJ2-1; D perhaps matches TRBD2 (7 bases). The CDR3 contains 17 residues. Germline V gene sequence: CDR1 MNHEY, CDR2 SMNVEV (reference sequence). The germline V and J ends were trimmed by 6 bases and 2 bases, with 20 bases remaining between them. DNA of the CDR3: TGTGCCAGCAGGTGGAACTGGGGGGGGGGCACCTACAATGAGCAGTTCTTC. The encoded protein is CASRWNWGGGTYNEQFF.

There are a few counts of this clonotype. This chain uses TRBV6-1 with TRBJ1-1; TRBD1 might be the D (5 bases). Per germline, CDR1 MNHNS and CDR2 SASEGT. V lost 3 bases and J lost 4, with 9 bases in between. The CDR3 consists of 13 residues. CDR3 loop: CASSESRVTEAFF. CDR3 DNA: TGTGCCAGCAGTGAGAGCAGGGTCACTGAAGCTTTCTTT.

The sample holds many counts of this clonotype. The J gene is TRBJ1-2, the V gene TRBV27; no firm D call. The CDR3 totals 13 residues. Germline V gene data show CDR1 as MNHEY and CDR2 as SMNVEV (reference sequence). The V end lost 2 bases, the J end lost 5 bases, and 9 bases lay between the germline ends. CDR3 DNA sequence: TGTGCCAGCAGTTTAGGGCCGGGGTATGGCTACACCTTC. It translates to CASSLGPGYGYTF.

The rearrangement uses TRBV20-1 and TRBJ1-5, with D tentatively TRBD1 (5 bases). Looked up from germline, CDR1 is DFQATT and CDR2 is SNEGSKA (reference sequence). The ends were cut back, 0 bases at V and 4 bases at J, with 10 bases in the middle. The CDR3 is 14 amino acids. CDR3 protein: CSAREGGLNQPQHF. CDR3 nucleotide sequence: TGCAGTGCTAGAGAGGGGGGGTTAAATCAGCCCCAGCATTTT.

The V call is TRBV4-1, the J call TRBJ2-3; D is unclear. V was clipped by 4 bases and J by 2 bases, with 13 bases between them. The V gene's germline CDR1 is MGHRA and CDR2 YSYEKL. This CDR3 has 15 residues. The CDR3 here is CASSPTQVPTDTQYF. Here the CDR3 DNA reads TGCGCCAGCAGCCCGACCCAGGTCCCCACAGATACGCAGTATTTT.

The J gene is TRBJ1-4, the V gene TRBV6-1, with D possibly matching TRBD1 (6 bases). V lost 6 bases, J lost 7 bases, and 9 bases lay in between. The CDR3 loop spans 12 amino acids. Germline CDR1 and CDR2: MNHNS and SASEGT. As DNA, the CDR3 is TGTGCCAGCAGGAACAGGGTTGAAAAACTGTTTTTT. It yields the protein CASRNRVEKLFF.

This clonotype was recorded a few times. The rearrangement links TRBV24-1 to TRBJ2-5; a weak D match, TRBD2 (6 bases). The V end was cut by 0 bases, the J end by 7 bases, with 11 bases between. Germline V lookup: CDR1 KGHDR, CDR2 SFDVKD. The CDR3 is made up of 14 amino acids. CDR3 amino acids: CATSDLSPGGTQYF. The CDR3 bases are TGTGCCACCAGTGATTTGTCCCCCGGGGGGACCCAGTACTTC.

V and J are TRBV6-8 and TRBJ2-2; the D gene could be TRBD1 or TRBD2 (7 bases each). Germline lookup yields CDR1 MNHGY and CDR2 SAAAGT. The CDR3 extends over 12 amino acids. The ends were cut back, 10 bases at V and 5 bases at J, with 11 bases in the middle. CDR3 bases: TGTGCCAACAGGGGAGGGACCGGGGAGCTGTTTTTT. Translation gives CANRGGTGELFF.

This clonotype was seen a handful of times. The chain joins TRBV27 to TRBJ2-5; 8 nucleotides match TRBD1. The V gene end was trimmed by 5 bases and the J gene end by 2 bases; junction bases not matched to a gene: 7. CDR3 length equals 15 residues. Germline CDR1 is MNHEY and CDR2 is SMNVEV (reference sequence). The CDR3 DNA is TGTGCCAGCAGTCCCCTCAGGGGGCAACAAGAGACCCAGTACTTC. Translated: CASSPLRGQQETQYF.

Worth noting for this clonotype: Given a much more abundant clone one base away, this may be a read error. This rearrangement joins TRBV7-8 to TRBJ2-2, with D possibly matching TRBD1 (5 bases). CDR1 is SGHVS, CDR2 FQNEAQ, per germline. The CDR3 is made up of 17 amino acids. The CDR3 DNA is TGTGTCAGCAGCTCCGATTACTTTGAACAGGAGACCGGGGAGCTGTTTTTT. It codes for CVSSSDYFEQETGELFF.

The V call is TRBV12-5, the J call TRBJ1-1; a possible D gene is TRBD1 (6 bases). Germline V gene data show CDR1 as LGHNT and CDR2 as FRNRAP. This CDR3 region has 12 residues. V lost 7 bases, J lost 9 bases, and 15 bases lay in between. The CDR3 region has the DNA TGTGCTAGTGTCTCACCGGGGGCCCAAGCTTTCTTT. Amino acids: CASVSPGAQAFF.

CDR3 loop: CASSDSQGLAGGPDTGELFF. The CDR3, as DNA: TGTGCCAGCAGTGACTCCCAAGGACTAGCGGGGGGGCCTGACACCGGGGAGCTGTTTTTT. V usage is TRBV6-4 and J usage is TRBJ2-2; 15 positions match TRBD2. The CDR3 sequence is 20 residues long. Losses at the gene ends were 0 bases for V and 3 bases for J; bases not matched to a gene: 8. The germline V gene encodes CDR1 MRHNA and CDR2 SNTAGT.

This chain connects TRBV27 to TRBJ2-3; D unclear. V was pared by 1 base and J by 2 bases, with 13 bases between. Germline assignment: CDR1 MNHEY and CDR2 SMNVEV (reference sequence). The CDR3 spans 16 residues. The DNA of the CDR3 is TGTGCCAGCAGTTTATACACACCTCCGTCCACAGATACGCAGTATTTT. Translating gives CASSLYTPPSTDTQYF.

Worth noting for this clonotype: Mismatch with germline at one junction end may stem from a read error. V is TRBV7-4 and J is TRBJ2-6, with 7 positions matching TRBD2. This CDR3 has 18 amino acids. Per the germline V gene, CDR1 is SGHVT and CDR2 is SQSDAQ. The CDR3 here is CVSSLSLADASGANVLTF. CDR3 DNA: TGTGTCAGCAGCTTATCTCTAGCGGACGCCTCTGGGGCCAACGTCCTGACTTTC.

This clonotype was seen only a few times. The chain combines TRBV2 with TRBJ1-6; 8 bases are shared with TRBD1. This CDR3 has 14 residues. Trimming cost V 4 bases and J 8 bases; bases outside gene matches: 4. The germline CDR1 and CDR2 sequences are SNHLY and FYNNEI. The DNA for the CDR3 is TGTGCCAGCAGTGGGACAGGGTTGGATTCACCCCTCCACTTT. Its translation: CASSGTGLDSPLHF.

The rearrangement links TRBV5-4 to TRBJ2-7; D is unresolved. The V and J ends lost 4 bases and 2 bases respectively, with 13 bases between them. Germline values: CDR1 SGHNT, CDR2 YYREEE (reference sequence). The CDR3 contains 14 residues. CDR3 sequence (DNA): TGTGCCAGCAGCGCTTCCGGGCGCACCTACGAGCAGTACTTC. Residues: CASSASGRTYEQYF.

V and J are TRBV7-2 and TRBJ1-1; TRBD1 is a possible D gene (5 bases). The CDR3 length is 14 residues. CDR1 and CDR2 (germline): SGHTA, FQGNSA. Trimming took 2 bases from V and 6 from J, leaving 13 bases between them. The CDR3 reads CASSLNRKTSEAFF. DNA of the CDR3: TGTGCCAGCAGCTTAAACAGGAAGACGTCTGAAGCTTTCTTT.

This clonotype was observed a handful of times. The chain employs TRBV11-2 and TRBJ2-1; tentative D call: TRBD2 (5 bases). The germline V gene encodes CDR1 SGHAT and CDR2 FQNNGV. The CDR3 is made up of 12 amino acids. The ends were cut back, 5 bases at V and 8 bases at J, with 10 bases in the middle. The CDR3 nucleotides are TGTGCCAGCAGCGGGAGTAGCGATGAGCAGTTCTTC. Protein: CASSGSSDEQFF.

This chain joins TRBV4-3 and TRBJ2-2; a weak D match, TRBD1 (8 bases). The CDR3 consists of 18 residues. The V gene lost 2 bases and the J gene lost 4 bases, with 20 bases spanning the gap. Germline V gene data show CDR1 as LGHNA and CDR2 as YSLEER. As DNA, the CDR3 is TGCGCCAGCAGCCAACAAACTACAGGGGGGGTAGGCACCGGGGAGCTGTTTTTT. Amino acid sequence: CASSQQTTGGVGTGELFF.